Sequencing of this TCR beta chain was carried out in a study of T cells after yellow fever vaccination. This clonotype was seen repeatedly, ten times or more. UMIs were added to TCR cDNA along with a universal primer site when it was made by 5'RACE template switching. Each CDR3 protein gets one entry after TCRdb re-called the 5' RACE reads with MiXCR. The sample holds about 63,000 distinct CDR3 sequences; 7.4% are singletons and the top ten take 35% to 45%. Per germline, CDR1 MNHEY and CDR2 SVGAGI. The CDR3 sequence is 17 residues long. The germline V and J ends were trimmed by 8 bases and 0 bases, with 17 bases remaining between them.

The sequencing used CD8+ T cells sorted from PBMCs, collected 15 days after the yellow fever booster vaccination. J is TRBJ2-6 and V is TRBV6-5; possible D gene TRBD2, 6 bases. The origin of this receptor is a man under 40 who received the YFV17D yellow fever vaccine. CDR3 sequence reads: CASAVGGTHSGANVLTF. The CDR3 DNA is TGTGCCAGCGCCGTCGGGGGTACACACTCTGGGGCCAACGTCCTGACTTTC.